The clone carrying this T cell receptor (beta chain) has only one observation. Its antigen is unknown. The data derive from a study of shared clonotypes between healthy human individuals. All of the donors resided in Nashville, Tennessee, and each was a Caucasian adult. Overall study results and limits: Only blood samples were collected, and tissue repertoires likely differ. When compared with the clonotypes that were shared by all four sorted-subset donors, the non-shared clonotypes turned out to have lower generation probabilities.

Per the germline V gene, CDR1 is SGHTA and CDR2 is FQGNSA. The CDR3 runs 17 residues. V shed 5 bases, J shed 3 bases, and the junction held 4 bases outside the gene matches. Assay used: immunoSEQ multiplex PCR; TCRdb lists only in-frame clones, some missing. The data show roughly 1 million clones, about three quarters seen once. The sequenced sample was memory CD4+ T cells sorted from blood. Subset meaning: CD45RA-negative fraction. This TCR was sampled from a man aged 18 to 29 in good health. V usage is TRBV7-2 and J usage is TRBJ2-1; 16 nucleotides align to TRBD2. The CDR3 bases are TGTGCCAGCAGCGACGGGACTAGCGGGGGGGTCTACAATGAGCAGTTCTTC. As protein: CASSDGTSGGVYNEQFF.